This T cell receptor (beta chain) was found in a study of blood T cells in healthy people across ages. For the second PCR, which ran for roughly 7 to 11 cycles, a sample-barcoded 5' primer and a J-beta primer mix were used. Every sample gave at least 2.5 million paired-end reads containing CDR3. One entry per CDR3 protein results from TCRdb running MiXCR on the 5' RACE reads. Among 850,000 to 1,100,000 distinct CDR3 sequences listed, roughly two fifths were seen once. Healthy Caucasian individuals from Russia aged roughly 6 to 95 were enrolled as donors. Isolation per sample recovered at least 7 million PBMCs. The CDR3 runs 15 residues. The V gene's germline CDR1 is LGHNA and CDR2 YSLEER. Losses at the gene ends were 4 bases for V and 4 bases for J; bases not matched to a gene: 9.

The clonotype was recovered from a man aged 18 to 30 in good health. The chain links TRBV4-3 to TRBJ1-2, with TRBD1 identical over 7 bases. Sequencing input: blood. The DNA for the CDR3 is TGCGCCAGCAGCCCGACGGCCAGGGGGACCTATGGCTACACCTTC. It specifies CASSPTARGTYGYTF.